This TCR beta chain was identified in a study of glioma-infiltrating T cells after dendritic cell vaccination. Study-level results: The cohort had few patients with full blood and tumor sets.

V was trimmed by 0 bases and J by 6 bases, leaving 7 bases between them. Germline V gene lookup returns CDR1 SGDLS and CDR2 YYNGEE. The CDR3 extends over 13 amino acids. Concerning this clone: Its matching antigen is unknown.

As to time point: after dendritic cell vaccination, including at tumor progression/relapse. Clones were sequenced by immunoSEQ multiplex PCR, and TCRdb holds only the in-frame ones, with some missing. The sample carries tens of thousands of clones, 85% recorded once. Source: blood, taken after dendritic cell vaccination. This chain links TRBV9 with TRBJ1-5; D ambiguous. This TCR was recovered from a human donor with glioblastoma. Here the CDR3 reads CASSVGLVQPQHF. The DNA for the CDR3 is TGTGCCAGCAGCGTAGGGCTGGTTCAGCCCCAGCATTTT.